This is a list of T cell receptor beta chains from one sample in a study of cytomegalovirus exposure and HLA in healthy donors. TCRdb's table, derived via immunoSEQ multiplex PCR, lists solely in-frame clones and lacks some. In the table there are about 120,000 clones, roughly 80% of which are singletons. The source material was PBMCs. The receptors originated from a man between 18 and 29 years old in good health and CMV-seropositive. Each CDR3 is given with its conserved first and last residue. D genes are given only for firm matches. Clone size appears in some rows only: once, few, many, or a class for an expanded clone.

clone size	D gene	V gene	J gene	CDR3 DNA	CDR3 protein
-	TRBD2	TRBV5-6	TRBJ2-2	TGTGCCAGCAGCTTGGCCCTAGCGGGGGGGGATACAGGAACCGGGGAGCTGTTTTTT	CASSLALAGGDTGTGELFF
-	TRBD1	TRBV30	TRBJ1-2	TGTGCCTGGAGTGTTGGGCGACAGGGGAGGGATGTTTATGGCTACACCTTC	CAWSVGRQGRDVYGYTF
once	-	TRBV7-2	TRBJ2-5	TGTGCCAGCAGACGAACCCGTAGTAGCGGAGAGACCCAGTACTTC	CASRRTRSSGETQYF
-	-	TRBV6-4	TRBJ2-1	TGTGCCAGCAGTGAGTTATGGGGGGAGAATGAGCAGTTCTTC	CASSELWGENEQFF
-	-	TRBV5-6	TRBJ2-2	TGTGCCAGCAGCTTATCAGGGAGGAGGGCCGGGGAGCTGTTTTTT	CASSLSGRRAGELFF
few	-	TRBV10-1	TRBJ1-1	TGCGCCAGCAGTGAGTCGATAGCAGGGATGAACACTGAAGCTTTCTTT	CASSESIAGMNTEAFF
-	TRBD1	TRBV19	TRBJ1-5	TGTGCCAGTACGAATACAGGGGGGCGTCAGCCCCAGCATTTT	CASTNTGGRQPQHF
large	-	TRBV4-3	TRBJ2-7	TGCGCCAGCAGCCAAGATATGTCCGCCGACAACGCCTACGAGCAGTACTTC	CASSQDMSADNAYEQYF
-	-	TRBV11-2	TRBJ1-1	TGTGCCAGCAGCTCCCTCCCCCCGGGAGAAATGAACACTGAAGCTTTCTTT	CASSSLPPGEMNTEAFF
-	-	TRBV10-1	TRBJ2-1	TGCGCCAGCAGTGAAGTGGCAGGGAAAACCTACAATGAGCAGTTCTTC	CASSEVAGKTYNEQFF
-	-	TRBV11-2	TRBJ2-3	TGTGCCAGCAGCTTATCAGGGGTTACGCAGTATTTT	CASSLSGVTQYF
-	-	TRBV5-6	TRBJ1-2	TGTGCCAGCAGCTTGGGGATGGGCAGGGGCGACGGCTACACCTTC	CASSLGMGRGDGYTF
-	TRBD2	TRBV30	TRBJ2-7	TGTGCCTGGAGTGCTGGTAGCGGGAGTTACGAGCAGTACTTC	CAWSAGSGSYEQYF
-	-	TRBV19	TRBJ2-3	TGTGCCAGTAGTATAGGCGGACTCACAGATACGCAGTATTTT	CASSIGGLTDTQYF
-	-	TRBV7-2	TRBJ1-2	TGTGCCAGCAGCAGTCAGGGGCGAGCAACAGCTAACTATGGCTACACCTTC	CASSSQGRATANYGYTF
-	-	TRBV5-4	TRBJ2-3	TGTGCCAGCAGCTCGGGAGTCACAGATACGCAGTATTTT	CASSSGVTDTQYF
-	-	TRBV5-1	TRBJ2-7	TGCGCCAGCAGCGACCGGACGGCGGGGAACGAGCAGTACTTC	CASSDRTAGNEQYF
-	-	TRBV5-6	TRBJ2-3	TGTGCCAGCAGCAAGACAGGTCTAAGCACCCGGGATACGCAGTATTTT	CASSKTGLSTRDTQYF
-	TRBD1	TRBV7-2	TRBJ2-7	TGTGCCAGCAGCTTTCAACCGGGACAGGGATCCTACGAGCAGTACTTC	CASSFQPGQGSYEQYF
-	-	TRBV27	TRBJ1-4	TGTGCCAGCAGGGCCCGGGGGGCAACTAATGAAAAACTGTTTTTT	CASRARGATNEKLFF
few	-	TRBV28	TRBJ1-1	TGTGCCAGCGGGCCACTGAACACTGAAGCTTTCTTT	CASGPLNTEAFF
-	-	TRBV7-2	TRBJ2-3	TGTGCCAGCAGCCCATTTTCGGGGGTGTCCTCGGCTACGCAGTATTTT	CASSPFSGVSSATQYF
once	TRBD1	TRBV12-5	TRBJ1-2	TGTGCTAGTGGTTTTACAGGGGGTGGGGGCTATGGCTACACCTTC	CASGFTGGGGYGYTF
once	-	TRBV5-4	TRBJ2-1	TGTGCCAGCAGCCCCTCGGCGCGGAACTCCTACAATGAGCAGTTCTTC	CASSPSARNSYNEQFF
-	TRBD1	TRBV7-8	TRBJ2-3	TGTGCCAGCAGCTTGGGACAGGGGGCAGATACGCAGTATTTT	CASSLGQGADTQYF
-	-	TRBV9	TRBJ2-7	TGTGCCAGCAGCGACCGTCAAGGGGCAGGCGAGCAGTACTTC	CASSDRQGAGEQYF
-	-	TRBV30	TRBJ2-7	TGTGCCTGGAGTTTGGGCAGGGGCTACGAGCAGTACTTC	CAWSLGRGYEQYF